What follows is one TCR beta chain and its context. Germline CDR1 reads SGHDT; CDR2 reads YYEEEE. V was pared by 5 bases and J by 3 bases, with 9 bases between. CDR3 size: 12 residues. These data come from a study of cytomegalovirus exposure and HLA in healthy donors. It was with 60 Vbeta and 13 Jbeta primers that the PCR ran. Repertoires were generated with immunoSEQ multiplex PCR, while TCRdb's copy carries only in-frame clones and drops some. The table lists fewer than 150,000 clones, with roughly 2% in the top ten. Sequencing was done on a sample of PBMCs. The chain links TRBV5-6 to TRBJ2-7; perhaps TRBD1 as D (5 bases). This clonotype was obtained from a woman aged 55-75 years in good health and CMV-seronegative. The CDR3 sequence: CASSKGNYEQYF. As DNA, the CDR3 is TGTGCCAGCAGTAAGGGGAACTACGAGCAGTACTTC.